A selection of T cell receptor beta chains follows, all from one sample in a study of cytomegalovirus exposure and HLA in healthy donors. Clones were read by immunoSEQ multiplex PCR, and TCRdb kept only the in-frame ones, dropping some. The table includes roughly 190,000 clones, 86% detected once. The sample consisted of PBMCs. These receptors came from a woman under 30 in good health and CMV-seronegative. The CDR3 runs from the conserved cysteine through the conserved F or W. The order of the fields is clone size, CDR3 length, V gene, D gene, J gene, CDR3 DNA, CDR3 protein. The D gene is left open where the match is weak. Rows may omit the clone size; those that give it use once, few, many or a size class.

clone_size: NA
cdr3_length: 14
v_call: TRBV7-9
d_call: NA
j_call: TRBJ1-1
cdr3_nt: TGTGCCAGCAGCTGGATGGGGGCTGTTGCTGAAGCTTTCTTT
cdr3_aa: CASSWMGAVAEAFF

clone_size: NA
cdr3_length: 15
v_call: TRBV5-4
d_call: TRBD2
j_call: TRBJ2-7
cdr3_nt: TGTGCCAGCAGCAAACAGACTAGCGGGGAAGATGGGCAGTACTTC
cdr3_aa: CASSKQTSGEDGQYF

clone_size: few
cdr3_length: 14
v_call: TRBV15
d_call: TRBD1
j_call: TRBJ1-5
cdr3_nt: TGTGCCACCAGTACCGGGACAGGGTATCAGCCCCAGCATTTT
cdr3_aa: CATSTGTGYQPQHF

clone_size: NA
cdr3_length: 16
v_call: TRBV5-4
d_call: TRBD2
j_call: TRBJ2-3
cdr3_nt: TGTGCCAGCAGGCAAGGGACTAGCGGATTCACAGATACGCAGTATTTT
cdr3_aa: CASRQGTSGFTDTQYF

clone_size: NA
cdr3_length: 15
v_call: TRBV10-3
d_call: TRBD1
j_call: TRBJ2-3
cdr3_nt: TGTGCCATCAGTGAGGACAGGGGTAGCACAGATACGCAGTATTTT
cdr3_aa: CAISEDRGSTDTQYF

clone_size: NA
cdr3_length: 12
v_call: TRBV29-1
d_call: TRBD1
j_call: TRBJ1-1
cdr3_nt: TGCAGCGTGGGACAGGGTACCACTGAAGCTTTCTTT
cdr3_aa: CSVGQGTTEAFF

clone_size: NA
cdr3_length: 19
v_call: TRBV9
d_call: NA
j_call: TRBJ2-6
cdr3_nt: TGTGCCAGCAGCGTGCCCACAGTATCAGGGCACTCTGGGGCCAACGTCCTGACTTTC
cdr3_aa: CASSVPTVSGHSGANVLTF

clone_size: NA
cdr3_length: 18
v_call: TRBV10-3
d_call: NA
j_call: TRBJ2-4
cdr3_nt: TGTGCCATCAGTGAGAACCCAAGGGAGCCCGTAGCCAAAAACATTCAGTACTTC
cdr3_aa: CAISENPREPVAKNIQYF

clone_size: NA
cdr3_length: 15
v_call: TRBV5-6
d_call: NA
j_call: TRBJ1-3
cdr3_nt: TGTGCCAGCAGCTCTTCCCCTATCTCTGGAAACACCATATATTTT
cdr3_aa: CASSSSPISGNTIYF

clone_size: NA
cdr3_length: 14
v_call: TRBV27
d_call: NA
j_call: TRBJ1-1
cdr3_nt: TGTGCCAGCAGTTTATCGAAGGGAGGGACTGAAGCTTTCTTT
cdr3_aa: CASSLSKGGTEAFF

clone_size: once
cdr3_length: 16
v_call: TRBV5-1
d_call: TRBD2
j_call: TRBJ2-2
cdr3_nt: TGCGCCAGCAGCCCAACACTAGCGGCGAACACCGGGGAGCTGTTTTTT
cdr3_aa: CASSPTLAANTGELFF

clone_size: few
cdr3_length: 15
v_call: TRBV27
d_call: NA
j_call: TRBJ2-3
cdr3_nt: TGTGCCAGCAGTTTATCCTGGCTAGACCCAGATACGCAGTATTTT
cdr3_aa: CASSLSWLDPDTQYF

clone_size: NA
cdr3_length: 14
v_call: TRBV10-2
d_call: NA
j_call: TRBJ1-2
cdr3_nt: TGCGCCAGCAGTGAGTCAAGCCCTAACTATGGCTACACCTTC
cdr3_aa: CASSESSPNYGYTF

clone_size: NA
cdr3_length: 18
v_call: TRBV2
d_call: TRBD2
j_call: TRBJ2-1
cdr3_nt: TGTGCCAGCAGTGAAGAAGATTGGACTAGCGGAATCTACAATGAGCAGTTCTTC
cdr3_aa: CASSEEDWTSGIYNEQFF

clone_size: NA
cdr3_length: 13
v_call: TRBV15
d_call: TRBD1
j_call: TRBJ1-2
cdr3_nt: TGTGCCACTAGGGACAGGGCTGGTCGTGGCTACACCTTC
cdr3_aa: CATRDRAGRGYTF

clone_size: NA
cdr3_length: 13
v_call: TRBV4-2
d_call: NA
j_call: TRBJ2-5
cdr3_nt: TGTGCCAGCAGCCAATCAGGAGGCGAGACCCAGTACTTC
cdr3_aa: CASSQSGGETQYF

clone_size: NA
cdr3_length: 16
v_call: TRBV2
d_call: NA
j_call: TRBJ1-3
cdr3_nt: TGTGCCAGCGCGGGGGGTTCCTCTCTGATGGGAAACACCATATATTTT
cdr3_aa: CASAGGSSLMGNTIYF

clone_size: NA
cdr3_length: 16
v_call: TRBV10-2
d_call: TRBD1
j_call: TRBJ2-3
cdr3_nt: TGCGCCAGCAGTGGGGACAGGGGGCGCGGCACAGATACGCAGTATTTT
cdr3_aa: CASSGDRGRGTDTQYF

clone_size: NA
cdr3_length: 15
v_call: TRBV5-4
d_call: TRBD2
j_call: TRBJ2-7
cdr3_nt: TGTGCCAGCAGCGTCTGGCGGGGGGGCCAAGGCGAGCAGTACTTC
cdr3_aa: CASSVWRGGQGEQYF

clone_size: NA
cdr3_length: 15
v_call: TRBV18
d_call: TRBD1
j_call: TRBJ2-1
cdr3_nt: TGTGCCAGCTCACCCCGGGACAGATCCTACAATGAGCAGTTCTTC
cdr3_aa: CASSPRDRSYNEQFF

clone_size: NA
cdr3_length: 15
v_call: TRBV12-5
d_call: TRBD2
j_call: TRBJ2-7
cdr3_nt: TGTGCTAGTGGTTTGGTGGGCGGGGGGTCCTACGAGCAGTACTTC
cdr3_aa: CASGLVGGGSYEQYF

clone_size: NA
cdr3_length: 13
v_call: TRBV14
d_call: NA
j_call: TRBJ2-7
cdr3_nt: TGTGCCAGCAGCCAAGACTTCTCCTACGAGCAGTACTTC
cdr3_aa: CASSQDFSYEQYF

clone_size: NA
cdr3_length: 15
v_call: TRBV4-1
d_call: TRBD2
j_call: TRBJ2-7
cdr3_nt: TGCGCCAGCAGCCCGACGACTAGCGGAACCTACGAGCAGTACTTC
cdr3_aa: CASSPTTSGTYEQYF

clone_size: NA
cdr3_length: 15
v_call: TRBV25-1
d_call: NA
j_call: TRBJ2-7
cdr3_nt: TGTGCCAGCAGTGAATTAAGAGGAGCCCGTCAAGAGCAGTACTTC
cdr3_aa: CASSELRGARQEQYF

clone_size: NA
cdr3_length: 15
v_call: TRBV7-2
d_call: NA
j_call: TRBJ2-7
cdr3_nt: TGTGCCAGCAGCTTAGTATCACAGGGATCCTACGAGCAGTACTTC
cdr3_aa: CASSLVSQGSYEQYF

clone_size: NA
cdr3_length: 15
v_call: TRBV18
d_call: TRBD2
j_call: TRBJ2-7
cdr3_nt: TGTGCCAGCTCATTGGGACTAGCGGGAGCCCACGAGCAGTACTTC
cdr3_aa: CASSLGLAGAHEQYF

clone_size: NA
cdr3_length: 13
v_call: TRBV5-1
d_call: NA
j_call: TRBJ2-7
cdr3_nt: TGCGCCAGCAGCTTTGGTAAGACAGACGAGCAGTACTTC
cdr3_aa: CASSFGKTDEQYF

clone_size: few
cdr3_length: 19
v_call: TRBV18
d_call: TRBD2
j_call: TRBJ2-6
cdr3_nt: TGTGCCAGCTCACCAGCCGGAATAGCGGGGGTCTCTGGGGCCAACGTCCTGACTTTC
cdr3_aa: CASSPAGIAGVSGANVLTF

clone_size: NA
cdr3_length: 14
v_call: TRBV7-9
d_call: NA
j_call: TRBJ1-1
cdr3_nt: TGTGCCAGCAGCTTTGGAGTCGGGGACACTGAAGCTTTCTTT
cdr3_aa: CASSFGVGDTEAFF

clone_size: NA
cdr3_length: 13
v_call: TRBV5-4
d_call: NA
j_call: TRBJ2-2
cdr3_nt: TGTGCCACCCACCGGGGAGGTACCGGGGAGCTGTTTTTT
cdr3_aa: CATHRGGTGELFF

clone_size: NA
cdr3_length: 14
v_call: TRBV5-4
d_call: TRBD1
j_call: TRBJ2-7
cdr3_nt: TGTGCCAGCAGGTTTGACAGGGTCCCCTACGAGCAGTACTTC
cdr3_aa: CASRFDRVPYEQYF

clone_size: few
cdr3_length: 15
v_call: TRBV11-2
d_call: NA
j_call: TRBJ2-7
cdr3_nt: TGTGCCAGCAGCTTAGTTACAGGAACGGAGTACGAGCAGTACTTC
cdr3_aa: CASSLVTGTEYEQYF

clone_size: NA
cdr3_length: 15
v_call: TRBV18
d_call: NA
j_call: TRBJ2-5
cdr3_nt: TGTGCCAGCTCACACCCTGACTGGTACCAAGAGACCCAGTACTTC
cdr3_aa: CASSHPDWYQETQYF

clone_size: NA
cdr3_length: 14
v_call: TRBV5-1
d_call: NA
j_call: TRBJ1-4
cdr3_nt: TGCGCCAGCAGCCCTTCCGGACTTAATGAAAAACTGTTTTTT
cdr3_aa: CASSPSGLNEKLFF